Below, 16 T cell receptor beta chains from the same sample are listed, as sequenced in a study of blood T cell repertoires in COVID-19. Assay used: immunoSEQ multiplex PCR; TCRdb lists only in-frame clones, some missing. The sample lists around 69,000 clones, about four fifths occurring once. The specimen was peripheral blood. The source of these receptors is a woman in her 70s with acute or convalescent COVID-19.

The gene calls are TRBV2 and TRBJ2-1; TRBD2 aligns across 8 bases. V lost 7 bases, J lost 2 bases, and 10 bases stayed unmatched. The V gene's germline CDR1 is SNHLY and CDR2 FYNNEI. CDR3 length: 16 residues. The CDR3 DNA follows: TGTGCCAGCACCCTGCGGAGCGGGAGTACCTACAATGAGCAGTTCTTC. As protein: CASTLRSGSTYNEQFF. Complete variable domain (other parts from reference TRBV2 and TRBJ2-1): EPEVTQTPSHQVTQMGQEVILRCVPISNHLYFYWYRQILGQKVEFLVSFYNNEISEKSEIFDDQFSVERPDGSNFTLKIRSTKLEDSAMYFCASTLRSGSTYNEQFFGPGTRLTVL.

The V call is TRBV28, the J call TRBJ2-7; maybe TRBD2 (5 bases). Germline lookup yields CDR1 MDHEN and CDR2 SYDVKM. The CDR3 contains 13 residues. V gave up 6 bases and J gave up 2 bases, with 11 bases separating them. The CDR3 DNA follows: TGTGCCAGCAGGGCCTCAGCGGCCTACGAGCAGTACTTC. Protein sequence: CASRASAAYEQYF.

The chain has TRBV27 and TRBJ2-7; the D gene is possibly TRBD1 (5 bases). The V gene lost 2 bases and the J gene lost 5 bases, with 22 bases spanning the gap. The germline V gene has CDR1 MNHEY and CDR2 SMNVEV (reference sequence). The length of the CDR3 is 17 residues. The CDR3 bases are TGTGCCAGCAGTTTAAGGGGAATGACAAGGTCGGCCAACGAGCAGTACTTC. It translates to CASSLRGMTRSANEQYF.

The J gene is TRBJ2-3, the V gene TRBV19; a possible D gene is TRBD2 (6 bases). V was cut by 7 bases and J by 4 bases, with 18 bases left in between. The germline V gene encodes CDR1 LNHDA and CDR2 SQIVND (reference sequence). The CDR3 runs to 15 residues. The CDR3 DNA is TGTGCCAGTACCTCTGGAGGGAGCGGAGCAGATACGCAGTATTTT. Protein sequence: CASTSGGSGADTQYF.

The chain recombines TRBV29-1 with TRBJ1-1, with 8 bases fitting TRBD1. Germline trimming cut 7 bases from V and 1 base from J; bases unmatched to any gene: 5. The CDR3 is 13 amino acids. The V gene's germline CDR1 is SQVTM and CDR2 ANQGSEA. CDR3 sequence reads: CSAQDRANTEAFF. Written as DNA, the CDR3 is TGCAGCGCTCAGGACAGGGCGAACACTGAAGCTTTCTTT.

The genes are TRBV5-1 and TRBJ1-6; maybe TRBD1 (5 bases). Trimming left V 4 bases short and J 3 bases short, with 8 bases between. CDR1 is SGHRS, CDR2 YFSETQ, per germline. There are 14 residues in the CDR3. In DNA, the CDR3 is TGCGCCAGCAGCATCGACAGCTATAATTCACCCCTCCACTTT. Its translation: CASSIDSYNSPLHF.

The CDR3 loop is CASSGTGGSYNEQFF. The DNA of the CDR3 is TGTGCCAGCAGCGGTACCGGGGGGTCCTACAATGAGCAGTTCTTC. This rearrangement joins TRBV5-4 to TRBJ2-1; TRBD2 matches 7 bases. Germline CDR1 SGHNT, CDR2 YYREEE (reference sequence). Trimming removed 4 bases from V and 1 base from J; junction bases left unmatched: 5. The CDR3 is 15 amino acids.

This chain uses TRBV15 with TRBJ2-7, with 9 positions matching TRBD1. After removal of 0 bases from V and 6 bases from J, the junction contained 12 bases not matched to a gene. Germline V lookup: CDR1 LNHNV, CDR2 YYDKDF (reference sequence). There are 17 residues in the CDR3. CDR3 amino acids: CATSRDPRPGQGSEQYF. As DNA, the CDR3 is TGTGCCACCAGCAGAGATCCGAGACCGGGACAGGGCTCCGAGCAGTACTTC.

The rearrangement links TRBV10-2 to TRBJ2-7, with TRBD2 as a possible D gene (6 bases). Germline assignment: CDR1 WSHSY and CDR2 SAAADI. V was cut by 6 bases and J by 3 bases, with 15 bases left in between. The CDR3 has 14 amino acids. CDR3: CASRGGGEGYEQYF. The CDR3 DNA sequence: TGCGCCAGCAGGGGAGGCGGGGAAGGCTACGAGCAGTACTTC.

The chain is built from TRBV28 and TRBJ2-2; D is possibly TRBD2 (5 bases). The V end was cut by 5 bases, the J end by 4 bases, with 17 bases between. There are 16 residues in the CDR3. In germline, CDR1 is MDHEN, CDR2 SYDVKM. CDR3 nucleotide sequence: TGTGCCAGCAGTCCCAACACCCGGGGATTCACCGGGGAGCTGTTTTTT. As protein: CASSPNTRGFTGELFF.

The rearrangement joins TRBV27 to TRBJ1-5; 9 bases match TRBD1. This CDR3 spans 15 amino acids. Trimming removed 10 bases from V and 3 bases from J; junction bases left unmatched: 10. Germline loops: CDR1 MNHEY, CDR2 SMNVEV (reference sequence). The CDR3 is CATKFTGGPNQPQHF. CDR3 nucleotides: TGTGCCACCAAGTTCACAGGGGGCCCCAATCAGCCCCAGCATTTT.

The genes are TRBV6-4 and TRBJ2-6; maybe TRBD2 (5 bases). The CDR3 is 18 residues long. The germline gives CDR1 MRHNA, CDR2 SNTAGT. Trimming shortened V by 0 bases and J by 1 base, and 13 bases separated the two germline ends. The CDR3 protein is CASSDSYPGKSGANVLTF. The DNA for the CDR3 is TGTGCCAGCAGTGACTCCTATCCGGGGAAATCTGGGGCCAACGTCCTGACTTTC.

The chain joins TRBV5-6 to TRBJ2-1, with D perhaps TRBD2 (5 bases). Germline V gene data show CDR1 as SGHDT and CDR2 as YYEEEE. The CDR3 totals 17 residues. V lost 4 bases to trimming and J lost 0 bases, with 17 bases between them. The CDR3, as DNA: TGTGCCAGCAGCCTAAAGTTTCTAGCAGACTCCTACAATGAGCAGTTCTTC. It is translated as CASSLKFLADSYNEQFF.

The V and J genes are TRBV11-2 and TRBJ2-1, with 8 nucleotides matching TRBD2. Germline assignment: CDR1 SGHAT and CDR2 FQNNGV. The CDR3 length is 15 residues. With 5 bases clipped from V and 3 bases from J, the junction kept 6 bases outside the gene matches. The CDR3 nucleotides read TGTGCCAGCAGCACTACTAGCGGTGGCTACAATGAGCAGTTCTTC. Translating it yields CASSTTSGGYNEQFF.

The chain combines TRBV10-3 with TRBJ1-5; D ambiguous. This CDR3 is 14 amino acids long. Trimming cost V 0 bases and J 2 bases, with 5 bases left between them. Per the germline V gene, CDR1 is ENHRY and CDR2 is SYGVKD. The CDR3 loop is CAISESSGNQPQHF. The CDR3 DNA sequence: TGTGCCATCAGTGAGTCATCGGGCAATCAGCCCCAGCATTTT.

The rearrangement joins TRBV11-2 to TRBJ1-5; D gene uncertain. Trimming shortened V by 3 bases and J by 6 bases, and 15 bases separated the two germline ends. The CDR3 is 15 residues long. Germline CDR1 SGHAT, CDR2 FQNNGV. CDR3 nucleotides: TGTGCCAGCAGCTTTGACGGGGAGAGGGCTCAGCCCCAGCATTTT. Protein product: CASSFDGERAQPQHF.